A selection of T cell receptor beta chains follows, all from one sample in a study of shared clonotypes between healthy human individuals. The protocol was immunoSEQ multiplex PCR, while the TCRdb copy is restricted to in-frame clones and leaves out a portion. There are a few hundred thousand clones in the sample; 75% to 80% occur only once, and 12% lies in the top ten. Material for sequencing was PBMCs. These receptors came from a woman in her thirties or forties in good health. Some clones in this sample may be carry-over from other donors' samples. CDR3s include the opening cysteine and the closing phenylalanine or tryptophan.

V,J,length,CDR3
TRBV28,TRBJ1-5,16,CASSNSRGFGNQPQHF
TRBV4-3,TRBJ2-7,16,CASSQAYRDRVYEQYF
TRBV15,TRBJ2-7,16,CATRGVRGTGVDEQYF
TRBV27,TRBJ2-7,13,CASSPLWGREQYF
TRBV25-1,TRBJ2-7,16,CASSESNLAGEYEQYF
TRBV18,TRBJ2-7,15,CASSQPGLGGYEQYF
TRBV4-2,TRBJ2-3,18,CASSQDLPTAGLTDTQYF
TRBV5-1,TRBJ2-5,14,CASSLAGERETQYF
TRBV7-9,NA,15,CASSLGLSYSYEQYF
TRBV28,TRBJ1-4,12,CAIQETNEKLFF
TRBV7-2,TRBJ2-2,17,CASRLWTSGSSAGELFF
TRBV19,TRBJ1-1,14,CASSIRGSNTEAFF
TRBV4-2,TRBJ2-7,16,CASSQEYRQGAYEQYF
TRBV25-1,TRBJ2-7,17,CASSALGSGSKAYEQYF
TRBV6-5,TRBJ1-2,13,CASYRGQNYGYTF
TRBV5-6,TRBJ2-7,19,CASSSWGLAAHPPSYEQYF
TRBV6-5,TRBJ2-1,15,CASSYVWGSYNEQFF
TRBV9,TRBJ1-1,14,CASSVVRRVNEAFF
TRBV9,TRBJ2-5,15,CASSAGDIHKETQYF
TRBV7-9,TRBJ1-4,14,CASSLGQGAEKLFF
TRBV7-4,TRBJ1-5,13,CASSEEGGQPQHF
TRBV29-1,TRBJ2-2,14,CSVEVQGNTGELFF
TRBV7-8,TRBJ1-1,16,CASSLDSAYMNTEAFF
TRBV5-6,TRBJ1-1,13,CASSKYRGTEAFF
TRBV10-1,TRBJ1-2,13,CASPGRVHYGYTF
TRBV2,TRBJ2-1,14,CATARTPTYNEQFF
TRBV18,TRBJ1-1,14,CASSPGNTNTEAFF
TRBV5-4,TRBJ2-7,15,CASSTPQGRSNEQYF
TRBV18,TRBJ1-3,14,CASSPSGQAGTIYF
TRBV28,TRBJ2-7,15,CASSPPPGMVYEQYF
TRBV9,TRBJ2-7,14,CARSGTTSSYEQYF
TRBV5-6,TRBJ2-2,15,CASSPRTGRAGELFF
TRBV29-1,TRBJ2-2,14,CSIDRGGRTGELFF
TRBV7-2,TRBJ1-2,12,CASSFGQYGYTF
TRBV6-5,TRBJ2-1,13,CASSYSSGREQFF
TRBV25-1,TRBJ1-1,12,CASSELGREAFF
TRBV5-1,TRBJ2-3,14,CASMEGLGTDTQYF
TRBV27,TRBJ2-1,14,CASSPGLAGPGQFF
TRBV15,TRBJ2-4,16,CATSRGEATGENIQYF
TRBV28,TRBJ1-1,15,CASSPPDVTNTEAFF
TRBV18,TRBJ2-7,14,CASSRPGQGYEQYF
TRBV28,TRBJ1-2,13,CASSLRIAGGYTF
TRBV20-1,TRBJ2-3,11,CSARGHFTQYF
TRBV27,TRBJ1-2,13,CASSRTGPNGYTF
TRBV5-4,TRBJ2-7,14,CASRRSGGSYEQYF
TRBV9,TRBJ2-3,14,CASSVVGRADTQYF
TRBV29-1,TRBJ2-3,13,CSVEGTGTDTQYF
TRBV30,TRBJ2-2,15,CAWSAFSGIGGELFF
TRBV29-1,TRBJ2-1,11,CSVEEGGRPFF
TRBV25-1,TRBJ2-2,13,CASGEVKTGELFF
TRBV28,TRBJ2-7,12,CASSWGSYEQYF
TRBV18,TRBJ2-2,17,CASSPPTGELSTGELFF
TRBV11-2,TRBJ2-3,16,CASSARLAGSTDTQYF